One and the same sample provided the 18 T cell receptor beta chains below, sequenced in a study of T-cell reconstitution after alpha-beta-depleted transplantation in children (dated by TCRdb to about 2016). Taken with the paper, the label for treatment or condition translates to: allogeneic hematopoietic cell transplantation with graft depleted of TCRalphabeta T cells and CD19 B cells. Library construction relied on PCR. The data were produced on an Illumina HiSeq 2500. TCR libraries were prepared with molecular barcoding, using unique molecular identifiers to normalize TCRbeta repertoire quantification. TCRdb passed the public sequencing reads through fastp at Q25 and MiXCR, retaining productive beta sequences. A single entry per CDR3 protein holds the most common genes and DNA from its merged rows. Present in this sample are 130,000 or so distinct CDR3 sequences, roughly 10% of which were seen just once. The top ten constitute around 24% of the sample.

Specimen: PBMCs, mostly from graft donor cells, collected 180 days after TCRalphabeta/CD19-depleted stem cell transplant. These receptors all come from a girl under two years old who had a stem cell transplant for combined immunodeficiency, so the T cells may come from the graft donor.

This clonotype appeared many times. The rearrangement joins TRBV20-1 to TRBJ2-7; TRBD1 matches 10 bases. V shed 5 bases and J 3 bases; nucleotides not matched to a gene: 4. Germline assignment: CDR1 DFQATT and CDR2 SNEGSKA (reference sequence). The CDR3 covers 13 residues. The CDR3 DNA is TGCAGTGCTTTCGGACAGGGGGACTACGAGCAGTACTTC. It specifies CSAFGQGDYEQYF.

This clonotype occurred many times. V gene TRBV6-5 combines with J gene TRBJ2-7; the D gene is possibly TRBD1 (6 bases). The CDR3 has 13 amino acids. Trimming removed 6 bases at V and 3 bases at J, with 12 bases between. The germline gives CDR1 MNHEY, CDR2 SVGAGI. Here the CDR3 DNA reads TGTGCCAGCAGATCCTCAGGGGTCTACGAGCAGTACTTC. It translates to CASRSSGVYEQYF.

This clonotype has more than one count but fewer than ten. CDR3 bases: TGCAGTGCTAGATCGCTGGGGGTAGCCAAAAACATTCAGTACTTC. It encodes CSARSLGVAKNIQYF. The chain employs TRBV20-1 and TRBJ2-4; D possibly uses TRBD1 or TRBD2 (5 bases each). The CDR3 has 15 residues. Germline V gives CDR1 DFQATT, CDR2 SNEGSKA (reference sequence). V was pared by 2 bases and J by 0 bases, with 11 bases between.

A few counts support this clonotype. The chain joins TRBV4-2 to TRBJ2-2; D is unclear. Germline V gene lookup returns CDR1 LGHNA and CDR2 YNFKEQ. V shed 3 bases and J shed 1 base, with 6 bases lying between them. This CDR3 is built from 14 residues. The CDR3 DNA reads as TGTGCCAGCAGCCAGCCGGGGAACACCGGGGAGCTGTTTTTT. Its translation: CASSQPGNTGELFF.

Only a few counts were recorded for this clonotype. The chain combines TRBV5-8 with TRBJ2-1; TRBD2 matches at 10 bases. From germline, CDR1 is SGHTS and CDR2 YDEGEE. V was clipped by 2 bases and J by 4 bases; unmatched bases: 9. The CDR3 spans 17 residues. CDR3 sequence: CASSLSWGLANYNEQFF. CDR3 sequence (DNA): TGTGCCAGCAGCTTATCCTGGGGACTAGCGAATTACAATGAGCAGTTCTTC. Complete variable domain (other parts from reference TRBV5-8 and TRBJ2-1): EAGVTQSPTHLIKTRGQQATLRCSPISGHTSVYWYQQALGLGLQFLLWYDEGEERNRGNFPPRFSGRQFPNYSSELNVNALELEDSALYLCASSLSWGLANYNEQFFGPGTRLTVL.

The rearrangement links TRBV5-6 to TRBJ2-5; no definite D call. CDR3 length: 13 amino acids. Deletions cut 9 bases from V and 5 bases from J, with 17 bases between. CDR1 is SGHDT and CDR2 is YYEEEE in the germline V gene. In nucleotides, the CDR3 is TGTGCCATGAGCCCAGAGCTCCACGAGACCCAGTACTTC. This encodes CAMSPELHETQYF.

The sample holds a few counts of this clonotype. V usage is TRBV7-2 and J usage is TRBJ1-2; 7 nucleotides match TRBD1. Germline CDR1 reads SGHTA; CDR2 reads FQGNSA. The length of the CDR3 is 15 residues. With V trimmed by 4 bases and J by 3 bases, 8 bases remained unmatched. Here the CDR3 reads CASSSRGGGYYGYTF. Here the CDR3 DNA reads TGTGCCAGCAGCTCGAGAGGAGGGGGCTACTATGGCTACACCTTC. Full variable domain (rest looked up from reference TRBV7-2 and TRBJ1-2): GAGVSQSPSNKVTEKGKDVELRCDPISGHTALYWYRQSLGQGLEFLIYFQGNSAPDKSGLPSDRFSAERTGGSVSTLTIQRTQQEDSAVYLCASSSRGGGYYGYTFGSGTRLTVV.

This chain uses TRBV5-1 with TRBJ2-2, with D perhaps being TRBD1 or TRBD2 (5 bases each). The CDR3 is made up of 16 amino acids. Germline V gene sequence: CDR1 SGHRS, CDR2 YFSETQ. The V gene lost 4 bases and the J gene lost 0 bases, with 13 bases spanning the gap. The CDR3 sequence is CASSLGTVPNTGELFF. The CDR3 DNA is TGCGCCAGCAGCCTTGGGACGGTTCCGAACACCGGGGAGCTGTTTTTT.

The genes are TRBV20-1 and TRBJ2-1, with 7 bases fitting TRBD1. Germline CDR1 reads DFQATT; CDR2 reads SNEGSKA (reference sequence). The CDR3 runs to 15 residues. V dropped 5 bases and J dropped 9; count of bases not matched to a gene: 16. The chain's CDR3 is CSARITGVLLGEQFF. The CDR3 coding sequence is TGCAGTGCTCGAATCACAGGGGTTCTCTTAGGTGAGCAGTTCTTC.

The V and J genes are TRBV20-1 and TRBJ2-5; D uncertain. Trimming cost V 8 bases and J 5 bases, with 21 bases left between them. This CDR3 comprises 14 residues. Germline V CDR1 and CDR2: DFQATT, SNEGSKA (reference sequence). The CDR3 spells CSTSRSSVQETQYF. DNA for the CDR3: TGCAGTACCTCTAGATCGTCCGTCCAGGAGACCCAGTACTTC.

Note on this clonotype: The junction shows a germline mismatch at one end, possibly a read error. This chain joins TRBV5-1 and TRBJ2-7, with TRBD2 identical over 7 bases. This CDR3 has 12 residues. Germline values: CDR1 SGHRS, CDR2 YFSETQ. The CDR3 loop reads CASSFGDYEHYF. The DNA for the CDR3 is TGCGCCAGCAGCTTCGGGGACTACGAGCACTACTTC. The variable domain in full, with the rest retrieved from reference TRBV5-1 and TRBJ2-7, is KAGVTQTPRYLIKTRGQQVTLSCSPISGHRSVSWYQQTPGQGLQFLFEYFSETQRNKGNFPGRFSGRQFSNSRSEMNVSTLELGDSALYLCASSFGDYEHYFGPGTRLTVT.

The chain combines TRBV7-2 with TRBJ2-3, with TRBD2 identical over 7 bases. Trimming cost V 4 bases and J 11 bases; bases outside gene matches: 9. The CDR3 loop spans 13 amino acids. Germline-derived CDR1 and CDR2 are SGHTA and FQGNSA. In DNA, the CDR3 is TGTGCCAGCAGCTCGAAAACTAGCGTTCAGCAGTATTTT. It translates to CASSSKTSVQQYF.

This clonotype was observed at least ten times. The gene calls are TRBV29-1 and TRBJ2-7, with D possibly TRBD2 on 5 matching bases. The CDR3 extends over 13 amino acids. The germline V gene encodes CDR1 SQVTM and CDR2 ANQGSEA. Trimming took off 3 bases at V and 0 bases at J, with 9 bases between the two ends. This CDR3 is CSVDVRDSYEQYF. DNA of the CDR3: TGCAGCGTTGACGTCCGGGACTCCTACGAGCAGTACTTC.

A few counts support this clonotype. V is TRBV5-4 and J is TRBJ2-1; weak D call: TRBD2 (7 bases). Germline V gives CDR1 SGHNT, CDR2 YYREEE (reference sequence). The V end was cut by 0 bases, the J end by 7 bases, with 14 bases between. This CDR3 comprises 15 residues. In nucleotides, the CDR3 is TGTGCCAGCAGCTTGGGCCGGGGAGGGGGGAATGAGCAGTTCTTC. Amino acids: CASSLGRGGGNEQFF.

This clonotype occurred many times. This sequence joins TRBV5-1 and TRBJ2-1; D not resolved. Germline lookup yields CDR1 SGHRS and CDR2 YFSETQ. V dropped 2 bases and J dropped 4 bases, with 7 bases sitting between them. This CDR3 has 13 residues. Here the CDR3 reads CASSFVGYNEQFF. CDR3 nucleotide sequence: TGCGCCAGCAGCTTTGTTGGGTACAATGAGCAGTTCTTC.

The chain is built from TRBV12-3 or TRBV12-4 and TRBJ1-1; D gene unclear. CDR3 length: 13 residues. V lost 3 bases to trimming and J lost 0 bases, with 5 bases between them. The CDR3 here is CASSLVMNTEAFF. The CDR3 nucleotides read TGTGCCAGCAGTTTGGTGATGAACACTGAAGCTTTCTTT.

This clonotype was observed a few times. The rearrangement links TRBV20-1 to TRBJ2-2; TRBD2 agrees at 11 bases. From germline, CDR1 is DFQATT and CDR2 SNEGSKA (reference sequence). There are 16 residues in the CDR3. V shed 3 bases and J 2 bases; nucleotides not matched to a gene: 5. The CDR3 is CSARASGRINTGELFF. DNA for the CDR3: TGCAGTGCTAGGGCTAGCGGGAGGATCAACACCGGGGAGCTGTTTTTT.

A few counts support this clonotype. This chain uses TRBV9 with TRBJ2-7; D perhaps matches TRBD2 (6 bases). Per the germline V gene, CDR1 is SGDLS and CDR2 is YYNGEE. CDR3 length: 14 residues. Trimming pared 6 bases from V and 3 bases from J, leaving 16 bases between. CDR3 amino acids: CASNGGTRHYEQYF. The CDR3 DNA reads as TGTGCCAGCAACGGAGGGACTCGCCACTACGAGCAGTACTTC.